This TCR beta chain was found in a study of blood T cell repertoires in COVID-19. Symptom resolution, clearance, or two negative PCRs marked the recovered donors of Cohort 3. Assay used: immunoSEQ multiplex PCR; TCRdb lists only in-frame clones, some missing. This sample has around 250,000 clones, with approximately 86% found just once. CDR3 length: 14 amino acids. V was clipped by 7 bases and J by 6 bases; unmatched bases: 8. Germline assignment: CDR1 SGHAT and CDR2 FQNNGV. The sample taken for sequencing was PBMCs or T cells enriched from blood (not recorded which). The origin of this receptor is a woman in her 50s who had recovered from COVID-19. The chain is built from TRBV11-2 and TRBJ2-2, with 7 bases fitting TRBD2. Here the CDR3 reads CASKKAGLAGELFF. The CDR3 coding sequence is TGTGCCAGCAAAAAAGCGGGATTGGCCGGGGAGCTGTTTTTT.